These 30 T cell receptor beta chains were sequenced from one sample in a study of technical replicates of blood from several donors. Produced via immunoSEQ multiplex PCR; TCRdb's table is partial and in-frame only. The table lists some 60,000 clones, more than 75% of them singletons. The source material was PBMCs. The receptors were gathered from a human donor in good health. Some clones in this sample may be carry-over from other donors' samples.

This clone has a single count. V gene TRBV27 combines with J gene TRBJ2-7; D uncertain. This CDR3 is built from 13 residues. Trimming removed 9 bases at V and 3 bases at J, with 15 bases between. Germline V gene data show CDR1 as MNHEY and CDR2 as SMNVEV (reference sequence). In DNA form, the CDR3 reads TGTGCCAGTTCACGAGTACAGAACTACGAGCAGTACTTC. This translates into CASSRVQNYEQYF.

The chain joins TRBV5-4 to TRBJ2-3, with D unresolved. This CDR3 has 12 residues. Trimming left V 2 bases short and J 6 bases short, with 7 bases between. CDR1 is SGHNT, CDR2 YYREEE, per germline (reference sequence). The CDR3 spells CASSFVSDTQYF. DNA of the CDR3: TGTGCCAGCAGCTTTGTCTCGGATACGCAGTATTTT.

J is TRBJ1-5 and V is TRBV7-2; unclear D gene. This CDR3 has 14 amino acids. Germline assignment: CDR1 SGHTA and CDR2 FQGNSA. The V end was cut by 2 bases, the J end by 4 bases, with 9 bases between. The CDR3 bases are TGTGCCAGCAGCTTAACGGGAGGGAATCAGCCCCAGCATTTT. It is translated as CASSLTGGNQPQHF.

V and J are TRBV11-2 and TRBJ2-2; weak D call: TRBD2 (6 bases). This CDR3 is built from 15 residues. Trimming cost V 3 bases and J 6 bases, with 14 bases left between them. Germline V CDR1 and CDR2: SGHAT, FQNNGV. The CDR3 DNA reads TGTGCCAGCAGCTTCCGGGGGTCCCGGGCCGGGGAGCTGTTTTTT. Protein product: CASSFRGSRAGELFF.

The chain joins TRBV4-3 to TRBJ1-1; 11 bases line up with TRBD1. The ends lost 0 bases at V and 6 bases at J; junction bases unmatched: 6. The CDR3 covers 16 residues. Germline CDR1 is LGHNA and CDR2 is YSLEER. CDR3 in amino acids: CASSQDGTGGWAEAFF. CDR3 DNA sequence: TGCGCCAGCAGCCAAGATGGGACAGGGGGGTGGGCTGAAGCTTTCTTT.

The sample holds one count of this clone. The gene calls are TRBV7-6 and TRBJ2-2, with D unclear. Germline V lookup: CDR1 SGHVS, CDR2 FNYEAQ. Trimming took off 0 bases at V and 1 base at J, with 9 bases between the two ends. This CDR3 is built from 16 residues. As DNA, the CDR3 is TGTGCCAGCAGCTTAGCGCCGTCAGGGAACACCGGGGAGCTGTTTTTT. It yields the protein CASSLAPSGNTGELFF.

The V and J genes are TRBV7-9 and TRBJ2-7; possibly TRBD2 for D (6 bases). CDR3 length: 13 residues. Trimming shortened V by 0 bases and J by 6 bases, and 9 bases separated the two germline ends. Germline V gives CDR1 SEHNR, CDR2 FQNEAQ (reference sequence). The CDR3 protein is CASSLAGGSEQYF. For the CDR3, the DNA is TGTGCCAGCAGCTTAGCGGGAGGATCCGAGCAGTACTTC.

The V call is TRBV6-4, the J call TRBJ1-2, with TRBD1 as a possible D gene (6 bases). The CDR3 extends over 15 amino acids. From germline, CDR1 is MRHNA and CDR2 SNTAGT. V was shortened by 0 bases and J by 6 bases, with 14 bases between the two germline ends. The CDR3 sequence: CASSDSGRGENGYTF. CDR3 in DNA: TGTGCCAGCAGTGACTCGGGGAGGGGGGAGAATGGCTACACCTTC.

The CDR3 DNA reads TGTGCCTGGAGTCGGACTAGCGGGAGGCCCGGGGGCAATGAGCAGTTCTTC. Protein sequence: CAWSRTSGRPGGNEQFF. The genes are TRBV30 and TRBJ2-1, with 14 bases that match TRBD2. V gave up 2 bases and J gave up 6 bases; unmatched junction bases: 9. The CDR3 contains 17 residues. The germline CDR1 and CDR2 sequences are GTSNPN and SVGIG (reference sequence).

In DNA form, the CDR3 reads TGTGCCAGCAGATCGGGGAATTCACCCCTCCACTTT. Translated: CASRSGNSPLHF. The chain uses TRBV6-6 and TRBJ1-6; D gene ambiguous. This CDR3 comprises 12 residues. V lost 6 bases, J lost 7 bases, and 7 bases lay in between. CDR1 MNHNY and CDR2 SVGAGI come from the germline V gene (reference sequence).

The V call is TRBV19, the J call TRBJ1-5, with a weak D call TRBD1 (5 bases). Germline V gene data show CDR1 as LNHDA and CDR2 as SQIVND (reference sequence). The V gene lost 4 bases and the J gene lost 4 bases, with 8 bases spanning the gap. The CDR3 contains 13 residues. CDR3 DNA sequence: TGTGCCAGTAGTAGACAGACAAATCAGCCCCAGCATTTT. Its translation: CASSRQTNQPQHF.

This clone was seen only a few times. V gene TRBV9 combines with J gene TRBJ2-5; TRBD2 aligns across 14 bases. CDR3 length: 16 residues. Germline V CDR1 and CDR2: SGDLS, YYNGEE. J was trimmed by 3 bases and V by 3 bases; bases with no gene match: 4. The CDR3: CASSAGTSGRKETQYF. DNA for the CDR3: TGTGCCAGCAGCGCAGGGACTAGCGGGAGAAAAGAGACCCAGTACTTC.

The count of this clone is one. The chain recombines TRBV6-4 with TRBJ2-3; TRBD2 agrees at 9 bases. CDR1 is MRHNA, CDR2 SNTAGT, per germline. V was pared by 5 bases and J by 8 bases, with 11 bases of the junction left unmatched. This CDR3 has 15 residues. CDR3 amino acids: CASSQTSGAQGTQYF. DNA for the CDR3: TGTGCCAGCAGTCAGACTAGCGGAGCACAGGGTACGCAGTATTTT.

V gene TRBV5-1 combines with J gene TRBJ2-3; D uncertain. V lost 4 bases, J lost 0 bases, and 9 bases lay in between. CDR3 length: 14 amino acids. CDR1 SGHRS and CDR2 YFSETQ come from the germline V gene. CDR3 bases: TGCGCCAGCAGCCTAATTCCTAGCACAGATACGCAGTATTTT. Its protein product is CASSLIPSTDTQYF.

CDR3 nucleotide sequence: TGTGCCAGCAGCCAAGATCTTGCGGTGGAACGCCTGGGGGGGCAGTACTTC. This translates into CASSQDLAVERLGGQYF. V is TRBV4-2 and J is TRBJ2-7; the D gene is possibly TRBD2 (6 bases). V gave up 0 bases and J gave up 9 bases, with 24 bases separating them. The germline gives CDR1 LGHNA, CDR2 YNFKEQ. The CDR3 is made up of 17 amino acids.

Only one count was recorded for this clone. The chain's CDR3 is CASSPGGQETQYF. DNA for the CDR3: TGCGCCAGCAGCCCAGGGGGCCAAGAGACCCAGTACTTC. J is TRBJ2-5 and V is TRBV5-1; 7 positions match TRBD1. Looked up from germline, CDR1 is SGHRS and CDR2 is YFSETQ. With 4 bases clipped from V and 1 base from J, the junction kept 1 base outside the gene matches. The CDR3 loop spans 13 amino acids.

CDR3 bases: TGTGCCAGCAGTCCCCGACAGCTCTCCTACGAGCAGTACTTC. Its protein product is CASSPRQLSYEQYF. This chain uses TRBV5-6 with TRBJ2-7, with D possibly TRBD1 on 5 matching bases. CDR1 is SGHDT and CDR2 is YYEEEE in the germline V gene. V lost 5 bases and J lost 0, with 12 bases in between. This CDR3 has 14 amino acids.

The V gene is TRBV18, the J gene TRBJ1-4; possibly TRBD1 for D (6 bases). The germline V gene encodes CDR1 KGHSH and CDR2 LQKENI. Trimming stripped 4 bases from V and 7 bases from J, with 16 bases between. This CDR3 spans 15 amino acids. CDR3 region: CASSLNPDSLEKLFF. CDR3 DNA sequence: TGTGCCAGCTCACTAAACCCGGACAGCCTTGAAAAACTGTTTTTT. Complete variable domain (other parts from reference TRBV18 and TRBJ1-4): NAGVMQNPRHLVRRRGQEARLRCSPMKGHSHVYWYRQLPEEGLKFMVYLQKENIIDESGMPKERFSAEFPKEGPSILRIQQVVRGDSAAYFCASSLNPDSLEKLFFGSGTQLSVL.

The genes are TRBV7-2 and TRBJ2-7, with D possibly matching TRBD2 (5 bases). The CDR3 runs 14 residues. The V gene's germline CDR1 is SGHTA and CDR2 FQGNSA. Trimming cost V 1 base and J 7 bases, with 14 bases left between them. The CDR3 region is CASSLVAGLREQYF. The CDR3 DNA is TGTGCCAGCAGCTTAGTGGCGGGCCTCAGGGAGCAGTACTTC.

This clone appeared once. The chain joins TRBV7-6 to TRBJ2-5, with 9 bases aligning to TRBD1. This CDR3 has 16 residues. Unmatched junction bases numbered 7, after V lost 2 bases and J lost 3 bases. CDR1 SGHVS and CDR2 FNYEAQ come from the germline V gene. The DNA of the CDR3 is TGTGCCAGCAGCTTACCCCGAACAGGGGGCGAAGAGACCCAGTACTTC. Amino acid sequence: CASSLPRTGGEETQYF.

The chain is built from TRBV7-9 and TRBJ1-1; D not resolved. Germline V gene lookup returns CDR1 SEHNR and CDR2 FQNEAQ (reference sequence). V was pared by 1 base and J by 0 bases, with 6 bases between. The CDR3 totals 14 residues. DNA of the CDR3: TGTGCCAGCAGCTTAGGCGGGCTGAACACTGAAGCTTTCTTT. The encoded protein is CASSLGGLNTEAFF.

V gene TRBV30 combines with J gene TRBJ2-7; D perhaps matches TRBD2 (6 bases). With 4 bases removed from V and 4 bases from J, the gap between germline ends came to 14 bases. From germline, CDR1 is GTSNPN and CDR2 SVGIG (reference sequence). CDR3 size: 13 residues. CDR3 region: CAWNPGERYEQYF. In nucleotides, the CDR3 is TGTGCCTGGAATCCGGGGGAGAGATACGAGCAGTACTTC.

This clone has just a few counts. The chain recombines TRBV9 with TRBJ1-1, with D uncertain. Trimming cost V 0 bases and J 3 bases, with 9 bases left between them. The CDR3 has 14 amino acids. Germline CDR1 SGDLS, CDR2 YYNGEE. The CDR3 nucleotides are TGTGCCAGCAGCGTAGGTAGCAGACACACTGAAGCTTTCTTT. Its translation is CASSVGSRHTEAFF.

The chain joins TRBV28 to TRBJ1-3, with 7 bases identical to TRBD1. The CDR3 length is 18 residues. CDR1 is MDHEN and CDR2 is SYDVKM in the germline V gene. With 1 base clipped from V and 4 bases from J, the junction kept 13 bases outside the gene matches. The CDR3 coding sequence is TGTGCCAGCAGTTTATTGGGGTCTGGGGACAGCCTCGGAAACACCATATATTTT. As protein: CASSLLGSGDSLGNTIYF.

The gene calls are TRBV30 and TRBJ2-7; D might be TRBD1 (6 bases). Germline CDR1 GTSNPN, CDR2 SVGIG (reference sequence). The length of the CDR3 is 11 residues. Trimming removed 7 bases from V and 3 bases from J, with 10 bases in between. CDR3: CASRTVYEQYF. In nucleotides, the CDR3 is TGTGCCTCAAGGACAGTCTACGAGCAGTACTTC. Filled out from reference TRBV30 and TRBJ2-7, the complete variable domain reads SQTIHQWPATLVQPVGSPLSLECTVEGTSNPNLYWYRQAAGRGLQLLFYSVGIGQISSEVPQNLSASRPQDRQFILSSKKLLLSDSGFYLCASRTVYEQYFGPGTRLTVT.

The chain is built from TRBV4-1 and TRBJ2-2, with 10 nucleotides matching TRBD1. The V segment lost 3 bases and the J segment 4 bases; nucleotides outside the gene matches: 8. The length of the CDR3 is 17 residues. Germline lookup yields CDR1 MGHRA and CDR2 YSYEKL. CDR3 in amino acids: CASSQPPGQGGTGELFF. The CDR3 DNA reads as TGCGCCAGCAGCCAGCCCCCAGGACAGGGGGGCACCGGGGAGCTGTTTTTT.

This chain joins TRBV29-1 and TRBJ2-1, with 12 nucleotides matching TRBD2. The germline V gene has CDR1 SQVTM and CDR2 ANQGSEA. Trimming at V came to 3 bases and at J to 3 bases, leaving 9 bases not matched to a gene. The CDR3 consists of 17 residues. The CDR3 spells CSVDSSGGAFYYNEQFF. Written as DNA, the CDR3 is TGCAGCGTTGATTCTAGCGGGGGGGCCTTTTACTACAATGAGCAGTTCTTC.

A note on this clone: The junction and the germline gene differ at one end; a read error may be behind it. This chain connects TRBV6-6 to TRBJ2-7, with a tentative D call TRBD1 (6 bases). This CDR3 contains 16 residues. Germline V gene sequence: CDR1 MNHNY, CDR2 SVGAGI (reference sequence). The CDR3 protein is CAGSSQGQRVSYEQYF. The CDR3 DNA follows: TGTGCCGGCAGTTCCCAGGGGCAGCGTGTCTCCTACGAGCAGTACTTC.

A few counts support this clone. The chain couples TRBV11-3 to TRBJ2-1, with D perhaps matching TRBD2 (6 bases). V shed 0 bases and J shed 9 bases, with 12 bases lying between them. The CDR3 has 14 amino acids. Germline V CDR1 and CDR2: SGHNT, YENEEA. The CDR3 DNA follows: TGTGCCAGCAGCTTAGATTCGGAGGGGACTGAGCAGTTCTTC. Translation gives CASSLDSEGTEQFF.

The genes are TRBV6-5 and TRBJ2-3; D possibly corresponds to TRBD2 (5 bases). Trimming pared 5 bases from V and 2 bases from J, leaving 14 bases between. CDR3 length: 15 residues. Germline loops: CDR1 MNHEY, CDR2 SVGAGI. CDR3 region: CASSTQRPPTDTQYF. The CDR3 bases are TGTGCCAGCAGTACCCAGCGGCCCCCCACAGATACGCAGTATTTT.